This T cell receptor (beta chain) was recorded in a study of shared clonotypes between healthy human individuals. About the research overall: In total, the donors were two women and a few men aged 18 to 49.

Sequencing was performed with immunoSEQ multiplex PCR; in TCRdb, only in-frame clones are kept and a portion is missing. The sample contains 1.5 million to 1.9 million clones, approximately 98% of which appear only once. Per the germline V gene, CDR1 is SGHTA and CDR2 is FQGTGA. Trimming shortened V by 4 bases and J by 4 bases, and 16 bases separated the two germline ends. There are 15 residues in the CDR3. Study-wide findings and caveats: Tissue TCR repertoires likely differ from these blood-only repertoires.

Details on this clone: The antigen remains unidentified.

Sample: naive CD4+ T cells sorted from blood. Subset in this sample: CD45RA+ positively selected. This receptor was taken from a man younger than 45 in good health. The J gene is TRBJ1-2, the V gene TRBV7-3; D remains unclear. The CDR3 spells CASSSAPGLAYGYTF. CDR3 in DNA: TGTGCCAGCAGCTCGGCCCCGGGGTTGGCCTATGGCTACACCTTC.